Here is one T cell receptor (beta chain) with its context. Antigen specificity is unknown. This sample was included in a study of cytomegalovirus exposure and HLA in healthy donors. Points from the study as a whole: Apparent HLA restriction characterized most CMV-associated TCR beta chains in a later analysis. Donors were assumed by presence/absence analyses to have roughly uniform sequencing depth. There were some V segments, including TRBV6-2 and TRBV6-3, excluded as indistinguishable.

CDR3 length: 13 amino acids. V was cut by 3 bases and J by 5 bases, with 8 bases left in between. Germline lookup yields CDR1 SGHTA and CDR2 FQGNSA. The study ran its PCR with 60 Vbeta and 13 Jbeta primers. Repertoires were generated with immunoSEQ multiplex PCR, while TCRdb's copy carries only in-frame clones and drops some. The data contain some 200,000 clones, 65% to 85% of them seen just once; the ten biggest clones take up 3% to 4.5%. This rearrangement joins TRBV7-2 to TRBJ2-1; a possible D gene is TRBD1 (6 bases). The sample comprised PBMCs. This TCR derives from a man aged 50-59 years in good health and CMV-seronegative. CDR3 residues: CASSLDSNNEQFF. The CDR3, as DNA: TGTGCCAGCAGCTTGGACAGTAACAATGAGCAGTTCTTC.